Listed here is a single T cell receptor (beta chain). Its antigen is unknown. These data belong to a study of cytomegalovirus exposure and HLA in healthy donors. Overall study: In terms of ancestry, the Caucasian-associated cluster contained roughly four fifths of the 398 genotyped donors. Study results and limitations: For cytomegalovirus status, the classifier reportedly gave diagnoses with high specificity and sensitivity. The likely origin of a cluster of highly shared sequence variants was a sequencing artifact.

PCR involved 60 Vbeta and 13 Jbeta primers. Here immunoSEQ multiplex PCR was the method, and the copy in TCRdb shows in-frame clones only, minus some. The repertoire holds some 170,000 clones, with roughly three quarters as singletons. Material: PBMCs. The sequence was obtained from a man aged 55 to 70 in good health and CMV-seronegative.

The CDR3 region has the DNA TGTGCCATCAGTGGACATAGCGGGGGGGTTGGCACAGATACGCAGTATTTT. Amino acid sequence: CAISGHSGGVGTDTQYF. The chain combines TRBV10-3 with TRBJ2-3; 11 nucleotides match TRBD2. This CDR3 has 17 amino acids. The germline CDR1 and CDR2 sequences are ENHRY and SYGVKD. V shed 4 bases, J shed 1 base, and the junction held 7 bases outside the gene matches.